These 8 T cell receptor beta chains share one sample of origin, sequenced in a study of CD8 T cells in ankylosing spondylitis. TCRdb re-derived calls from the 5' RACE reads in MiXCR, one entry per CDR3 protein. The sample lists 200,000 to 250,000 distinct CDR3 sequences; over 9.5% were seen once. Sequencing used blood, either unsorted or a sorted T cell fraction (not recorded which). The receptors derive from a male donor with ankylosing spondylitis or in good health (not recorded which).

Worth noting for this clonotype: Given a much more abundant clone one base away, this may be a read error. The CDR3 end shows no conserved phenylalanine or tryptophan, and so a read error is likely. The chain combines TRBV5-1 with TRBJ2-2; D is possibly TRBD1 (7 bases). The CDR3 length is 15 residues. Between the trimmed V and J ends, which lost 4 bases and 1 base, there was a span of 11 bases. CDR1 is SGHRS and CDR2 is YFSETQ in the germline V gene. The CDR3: CASSRGTENTGELFY. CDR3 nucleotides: TGCGCCAGCAGCCGGGGGACAGAGAACACCGGGGAGCTGTTTTAT.

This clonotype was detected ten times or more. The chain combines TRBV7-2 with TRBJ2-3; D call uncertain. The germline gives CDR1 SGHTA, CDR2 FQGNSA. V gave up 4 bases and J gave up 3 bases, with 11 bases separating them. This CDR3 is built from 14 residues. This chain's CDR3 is CASSSSARTDTQYF. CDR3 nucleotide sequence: TGTGCCAGCAGCTCGTCAGCCCGTACAGATACGCAGTATTTT.

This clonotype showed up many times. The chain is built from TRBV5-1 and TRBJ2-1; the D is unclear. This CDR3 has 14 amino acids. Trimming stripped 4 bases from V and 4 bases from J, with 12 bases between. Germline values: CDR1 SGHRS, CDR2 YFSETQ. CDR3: CASSRSGPYNEQFF. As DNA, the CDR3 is TGCGCCAGCAGCAGATCCGGGCCTTACAATGAGCAGTTCTTC.

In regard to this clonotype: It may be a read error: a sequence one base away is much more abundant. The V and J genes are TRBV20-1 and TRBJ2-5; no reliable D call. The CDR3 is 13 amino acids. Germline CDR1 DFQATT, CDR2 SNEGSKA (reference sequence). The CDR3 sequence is CSARADIKETRYF. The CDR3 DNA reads TGCAGTGCTAGAGCCGACATAAAAGAGACCCGGTACTTC.

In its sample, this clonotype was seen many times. The CDR3 spells CASSVGPNTGELFF. The DNA for the CDR3 is TGTGCCAGCAGTGTGGGACCGAACACCGGGGAGCTGTTTTTT. The chain employs TRBV12-3 or TRBV12-4 and TRBJ2-2; D may match TRBD1 or TRBD2 (5 bases each). CDR3 length: 14 residues. V lost 5 bases to trimming and J lost 0 bases, with 7 bases between them.

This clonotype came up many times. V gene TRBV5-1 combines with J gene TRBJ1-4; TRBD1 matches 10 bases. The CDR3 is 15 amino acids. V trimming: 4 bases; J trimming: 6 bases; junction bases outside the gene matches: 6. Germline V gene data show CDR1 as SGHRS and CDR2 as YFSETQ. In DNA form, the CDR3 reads TGCGCCAGCAGCCCCCGGGACAGGGGCGATGAAAAACTGTTTTTT. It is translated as CASSPRDRGDEKLFF.

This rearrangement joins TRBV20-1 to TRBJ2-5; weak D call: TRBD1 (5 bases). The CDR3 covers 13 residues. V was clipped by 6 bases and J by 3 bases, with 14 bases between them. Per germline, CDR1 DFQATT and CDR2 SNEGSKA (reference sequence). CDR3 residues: CSAARQFKETQYF. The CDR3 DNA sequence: TGCAGTGCCGCTAGACAGTTTAAAGAGACCCAGTACTTC.

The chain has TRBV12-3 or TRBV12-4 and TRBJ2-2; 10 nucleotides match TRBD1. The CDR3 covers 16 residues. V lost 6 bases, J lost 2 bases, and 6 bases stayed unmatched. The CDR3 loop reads CASSTWTGGNTGELFF. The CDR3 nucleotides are TGTGCCAGCAGCACCTGGACAGGGGGTAACACCGGGGAGCTGTTTTTT.